This passage covers 10 T cell receptor beta chains from one sample sequenced in a study of cytomegalovirus exposure and HLA in healthy donors. The PCR used 60 Vbeta and 13 Jbeta primers. Only in-frame clones appear in the TCRdb table, and some are missing; sequencing was by immunoSEQ multiplex PCR. The sample has over 200,000 clones; around 73% are singletons. Sequenced material: PBMCs. The receptor source for this set is a male donor in good health and CMV-seronegative.

This rearrangement joins TRBV7-8 to TRBJ1-2, with D possibly TRBD1 on 6 matching bases. Trimming cost V 5 bases and J 8 bases, with 24 bases left between them. Germline V lookup: CDR1 SGHVS, CDR2 FQNEAQ. The CDR3 totals 16 residues. The CDR3 loop reads CASSPQLVGGAGGYTF. The CDR3 region has the DNA TGTGCCAGCAGCCCCCAACTCGTTGGGGGGGCAGGAGGCTACACCTTC.

The chain recombines TRBV30 with TRBJ1-1; tentative D call: TRBD1 (6 bases). The length of the CDR3 is 15 residues. The V gene's germline CDR1 is GTSNPN and CDR2 SVGIG (reference sequence). V dropped 1 base and J dropped 5 bases, with 17 bases sitting between them. The CDR3 loop is CAWSAPGGRRTEAFF. DNA of the CDR3: TGTGCCTGGAGTGCCCCCGGGGGGCGTAGAACTGAAGCTTTCTTT.

V is TRBV15 and J is TRBJ2-7; 9 bases match TRBD1. The germline V gene has CDR1 LNHNV and CDR2 YYDKDF (reference sequence). Trimming cost V 2 bases and J 3 bases; bases outside gene matches: 5. CDR3 length: 15 amino acids. CDR3 protein: CATSRSTGQGYEQYF. The DNA for the CDR3 is TGTGCCACCAGCAGATCTACGGGACAGGGCTACGAGCAGTACTTC.

V gene TRBV5-1 combines with J gene TRBJ2-7, with TRBD1 matching over 7 bases. This CDR3 is built from 13 residues. The germline CDR1 and CDR2 sequences are SGHRS and YFSETQ. V lost 6 bases and J lost 4; bases outside the gene matches: 7. The CDR3, as DNA: TGCGCCAGCAACCCACAGACAGGGTACGAGCAGTACTTC. Translating it yields CASNPQTGYEQYF. Complete variable domain (other parts from reference TRBV5-1 and TRBJ2-7): KAGVTQTPRYLIKTRGQQVTLSCSPISGHRSVSWYQQTPGQGLQFLFEYFSETQRNKGNFPGRFSGRQFSNSRSEMNVSTLELGDSALYLCASNPQTGYEQYFGPGTRLTVT.

The genes are TRBV29-1 and TRBJ2-7; D not certain. The CDR3 contains 13 residues. Between the trimmed V and J ends, which lost 0 bases and 2 bases, there was a span of 8 bases. The germline V gene encodes CDR1 SQVTM and CDR2 ANQGSEA. CDR3 amino acids: CSVEDSRAYEQYF. The CDR3 DNA reads as TGCAGCGTTGAAGATAGCAGAGCCTACGAGCAGTACTTC.

The count of this clone is one. The chain links TRBV15 to TRBJ1-4; a possible D gene is TRBD1 (5 bases). Germline V CDR1 and CDR2: LNHNV, YYDKDF (reference sequence). V was cut by 6 bases and J by 0 bases, with 11 bases left in between. The CDR3 has 15 residues. The DNA of the CDR3 is TGTGCCACCAGGAGGACACCTGCAACTAATGAAAAACTGTTTTTT. It yields the protein CATRRTPATNEKLFF.

V usage is TRBV7-8 and J usage is TRBJ2-1; 7 bases match TRBD2. Germline values: CDR1 SGHVS, CDR2 FQNEAQ. The CDR3 length is 18 residues. The trim removed 5 bases at V and 6 bases at J, leaving 19 bases unmatched. The CDR3 protein is CASSPTRPTPGGVNEQFF. As DNA, the CDR3 is TGTGCCAGCAGCCCGACCCGACCAACCCCGGGAGGAGTCAATGAGCAGTTCTTC.

V usage is TRBV7-9 and J usage is TRBJ2-3; 11 bases fit TRBD2. CDR3 length: 17 amino acids. Germline loops: CDR1 SEHNR, CDR2 FQNEAQ (reference sequence). With V trimmed by 5 bases and J by 10 bases, 17 bases remained unmatched. The CDR3 sequence is CASSPLAGGLTARAQYF. In DNA form, the CDR3 reads TGTGCCAGCAGCCCCCTAGCGGGAGGCCTGACCGCCAGGGCGCAGTATTTT.

Worth noting for this clone: In the same sample, other DNA sequences code for this CDR3. V usage is TRBV19 and J usage is TRBJ1-5; a weak D match, TRBD1 (5 bases). The CDR3 is made up of 15 amino acids. The germline V and J ends were trimmed by 1 base and 1 base, with 8 bases remaining between them. Per the germline V gene, CDR1 is LNHDA and CDR2 is SQIVND (reference sequence). The CDR3 here is CASSIGQGSNQPQHF. DNA for the CDR3: TGTGCCAGTAGTATAGGTCAGGGCAGCAATCAGCCCCAGCATTTT.

The chain is built from TRBV30 and TRBJ1-5, with D maybe TRBD1 (5 bases). Germline values: CDR1 GTSNPN, CDR2 SVGIG (reference sequence). The V end was cut by 2 bases, the J end by 7 bases, with 21 bases between. The CDR3 consists of 16 residues. DNA of the CDR3: TGTGCCTGGAGTTTTACCAGGGCAGGGTCGTCCCAGCCCCAGCATTTT. Translating gives CAWSFTRAGSSQPQHF. The complete variable domain, with remaining parts taken from reference TRBV30 and TRBJ1-5, reads SQTIHQWPATLVQPVGSPLSLECTVEGTSNPNLYWYRQAAGRGLQLLFYSVGIGQISSEVPQNLSASRPQDRQFILSSKKLLLSDSGFYLCAWSFTRAGSSQPQHFGDGTRLSIL.